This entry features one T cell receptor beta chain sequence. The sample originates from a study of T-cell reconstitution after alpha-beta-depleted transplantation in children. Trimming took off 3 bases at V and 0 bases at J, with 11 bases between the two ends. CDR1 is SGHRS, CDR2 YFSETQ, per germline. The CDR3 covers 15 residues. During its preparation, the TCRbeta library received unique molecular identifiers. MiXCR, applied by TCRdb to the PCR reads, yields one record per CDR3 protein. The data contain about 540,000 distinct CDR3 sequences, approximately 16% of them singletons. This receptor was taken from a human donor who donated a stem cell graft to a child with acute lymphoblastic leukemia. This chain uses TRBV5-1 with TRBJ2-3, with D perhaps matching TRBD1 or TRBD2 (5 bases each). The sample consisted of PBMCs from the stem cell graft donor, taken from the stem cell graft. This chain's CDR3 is CASSSRDPSTDTQYF. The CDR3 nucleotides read TGCGCCAGCAGCTCCCGGGACCCTAGCACAGATACGCAGTATTTT.